These T cell receptor beta chains were read from a single sample in a study of blood T cells in healthy people across ages. MiXCR was run by TCRdb on the 5' RACE reads, yielding one entry per CDR3 protein. The sample has 790,000 or so distinct CDR3 sequences; 46% are singletons. Source material: blood. The receptors originated from a man older than 75 in good health. The CDR3 runs from the conserved cysteine through the conserved F or W. A D gene is named only where the DNA matches it firmly. Only some rows state a clone size, as once, few, many or a class for expanded clones.

TRBV7-2	-	-	TRBJ2-2	CTSSSLILNLNTGELFF	TGTACCAGCAGCTCTCTGATATTAAATCTGAACACCGGGGAGCTGTTTTTT
TRBV18	-	TRBD2	TRBJ2-1	CASSRPSGSTVNEQFF	TGTGCCAGCTCTAGACCTAGCGGGAGTACCGTCAATGAGCAGTTCTTC
TRBV5-1	few	-	TRBJ2-5	CASSTEPRTATETQYF	TGCGCCAGCAGCACAGAACCTAGGACTGCCACGGAGACCCAGTACTTC
TRBV20-1	-	TRBD2	TRBJ2-4	CSVTSGGSMGSIQYF	TGCAGCGTGACTAGCGGGGGCTCTATGGGAAGCATTCAGTACTTC
TRBV7-2	-	-	TRBJ2-3	CASSFGVIRTDTQYF	TGTGCCAGCAGCTTCGGAGTTATACGCACAGATACGCAGTATTTT
TRBV27	-	-	TRBJ2-3	CASSGNRVTSTDTQYF	TGTGCCAGCAGTGGAAACAGGGTTACTAGCACAGATACGCAGTATTTT
TRBV20-1	few	-	TRBJ2-7	CSAAYTEQYF	TGCAGTGCTGCCTATACCGAGCAGTACTTC
TRBV28	few	-	TRBJ2-3	CASPPGRALGLYTQYF	TGTGCCAGCCCTCCCGGTCGGGCTCTTGGCCTTTATACGCAGTATTTT
TRBV7-8	many	-	TRBJ2-6	CASSLAAGANVLTF	TGTGCCAGCAGCTTAGCTGCCGGGGCCAACGTCCTGACTTTC
TRBV20-1	-	TRBD2	TRBJ2-4	CSARRTSGGASNIQYF	TGCAGTGCTAGACGGACTAGCGGGGGGGCCTCGAACATTCAGTACTTC
TRBV7-2	-	-	TRBJ1-6	CASSPDHNSPLHF	TGTGCCAGCAGCCCAGACCATAATTCACCCCTCCACTTT
TRBV29-1	-	TRBD2	TRBJ2-7	CSVAGRAYNEQYF	TGCAGCGTTGCCGGGAGGGCATACAATGAGCAGTACTTC
TRBV28	-	-	TRBJ1-3	CASSSADLGNTIYF	TGTGCCAGCAGTTCGGCAGACCTAGGAAACACCATATATTTT
TRBV25-1	few	TRBD2	TRBJ2-1	CASSPTNRLAGEQFF	TGTGCCAGCAGTCCGACCAACAGACTAGCTGGGGAGCAGTTCTTC
TRBV7-9	-	-	TRBJ2-1	CASSRPYSEQFF	TGTGCCAGCAGTCGTCCTTACAGTGAGCAGTTCTTC
TRBV6-6	-	-	TRBJ2-7	CASSYNAVSYEQYF	TGTGCCAGCAGTTACAATGCGGTCTCCTACGAGCAGTACTTC
TRBV29-1	-	TRBD1	TRBJ2-1	CSVGQGVSSEQFF	TGCAGCGTTGGACAGGGAGTTAGTTCTGAGCAGTTCTTC
TRBV5-1	-	TRBD2	TRBJ2-1	CASSPTSGRALTQFF	TGCGCCAGCAGCCCCACTAGCGGGAGGGCTCTAACGCAGTTCTTC
TRBV18	-	-	TRBJ2-6	CASSPRRATGWLTGANVLTF	TGTGCCAGCTCACCACGAAGAGCCACCGGGTGGCTCACTGGGGCCAACGTCCTGACTTTC
TRBV28	-	-	TRBJ2-7	CASKSSGYHEQYF	TGTGCCAGCAAGTCTTCGGGGTATCACGAGCAGTACTTC
TRBV5-1	few	-	TRBJ2-1	CASSLVAGSEQFF	TGCGCCAGCAGCTTGGTTGCCGGGTCTGAGCAGTTCTTC
TRBV18	-	TRBD2	TRBJ2-3	CASSRRTSGRQGTDTQYF	TGTGCCAGCTCACGGAGGACTAGCGGGAGGCAAGGCACAGATACGCAGTATTTT
TRBV14	-	-	TRBJ2-6	CASSQVRQDYFSGANVLTF	TGTGCCAGCAGCCAAGTAAGACAGGATTACTTCTCTGGGGCCAACGTCCTGACTTTC
TRBV18	few	-	TRBJ2-6	CASSRGGSSGANVLTF	TGTGCCAGCTCACGAGGGGGAAGCTCTGGGGCCAACGTCCTGACTTTC
TRBV5-1	-	TRBD2	TRBJ2-3	CASSLVASGINTQYF	TGCGCCAGCAGCTTGGTTGCTAGCGGGATTAATACGCAGTATTTT
TRBV6-2/TRBV6-3	-	TRBD1	TRBJ2-5	CASSGAGTGEETQYF	TGTGCCAGCAGTGGGGCTGGGACAGGGGAAGAGACCCAGTACTTC
TRBV6-2/TRBV6-3	-	TRBD1	TRBJ2-5	CASSGGQKETQYF	TGTGCCAGCAGTGGGGGACAGAAAGAGACCCAGTACTTC
TRBV20-1	-	TRBD2	TRBJ2-5	CSASSGGIETQYF	TGCAGTGCTAGTAGCGGGGGTATTGAGACCCAGTACTTC
TRBV7-2	-	TRBD2	TRBJ2-7	CASSFLQRGSYEQYF	TGTGCCAGCAGCTTCCTCCAGCGGGGCTCCTACGAGCAGTACTTC
TRBV7-2	-	-	TRBJ2-5	CASSVAGFQETQYF	TGTGCCAGCAGCGTAGCCGGGTTCCAAGAGACCCAGTACTTC
TRBV7-8	few	TRBD2	TRBJ2-1	CASSAKREPAEQFF	TGTGCCAGCAGCGCGAAGCGGGAGCCTGCTGAGCAGTTCTTC
TRBV27	many	-	TRBJ2-7	CASSPLGFEQYF	TGTGCCAGCAGTCCCCTAGGTTTTGAGCAGTACTTC
TRBV5-1	-	-	TRBJ2-4	CASHEGPGRANIQYF	TGCGCCAGCCACGAGGGACCGGGCAGGGCAAACATTCAGTACTTC
TRBV20-1	-	-	TRBJ2-1	CSGTGRGYNEQFF	TGCAGTGGTACTGGGCGGGGCTACAATGAGCAGTTCTTC
TRBV29-1	-	-	TRBJ2-3	CSVESAGSTDTQYF	TGCAGCGTTGAGTCAGCGGGTAGCACAGATACGCAGTATTTT
TRBV2	-	-	TRBJ2-3	CASSRGTATTDTQYF	TGTGCCAGCAGCAGGGGGACTGCTACCACAGATACGCAGTATTTT
TRBV2	-	-	TRBJ2-2	CASSINRVGTGELFF	TGTGCCAGCAGTATAAACAGGGTCGGCACCGGGGAGCTGTTTTTT
TRBV7-9	-	-	TRBJ1-1	CASSFTLTLGWQGTEAFF	TGTGCCAGCAGCTTCACCCTGACCCTGGGTTGGCAGGGAACTGAAGCTTTCTTT